The present entry profiles one T cell receptor (beta chain) with its context. This clonotype was found a few times. This clone's antigen is unknown. Base qualities were left out, and no much larger clone turns up one base away. Donors were roughly 40 systemically healthy Caucasian individuals from Russia aged roughly 6 to 90 years. Ten milliliters of peripheral blood were drawn from each donor into EDTA-treated Vacutainer tubes. Ficoll-Paque density-gradient centrifugation was used to isolate PBMCs, with at least 6.5 million per sample. Total RNA was extracted from PBMCs with Trizol reagent, with at least 5 micrograms obtained per sample. Naive CD45RAhigh/CD27high T cell percentages were measured by flow cytometry on a PBMC aliquot from every donor. The data are from a study of blood T cells in healthy people across ages (dated by TCRdb to between 2014 and 2016). Turning to the overall study: In model experiments, template switching captured roughly one uniquely barcoded TCR beta cDNA molecule for every two T cells. The study measured age-related changes in TCR beta repertoire diversity using deep sequencing normalized with unique cDNA molecular identifiers. Donors were grouped into four age groups: young (average roughly 17 years), middle-aged (roughly 40), aged (roughly 62) and long-lived (82). To avoid experimental bias, donors of different ages were distributed randomly across sequencing lanes. The study analyzed two additional independent replicas of 1 million unique cDNA reads from the same blood draw for two donors, one aged 18 to 29 and one aged 80 or older. The investigation overall reported the following: Donor CMV infection status was unknown, potentially confounding age-related changes in expanded clonotypes. Observed TCR beta diversity per million T cells fell roughly linearly with age, and a significant reduction was already apparent by age roughly 40. The long-lived group showed more naive CD4+ T cells, fewer expanded clones and increased TCR diversity than the aged group, suggesting age selection. Bulk unsorted PBMC profiling prevented conclusive comparison of naive and antigen-experienced compartments. Estimates of total diversity based on one million sequenced T cells were considered lower bounds and underestimates. There was a strong correlation between observed TCR beta diversity and the percentage of naive T cells measured by flow cytometry.

Receptor libraries were prepared by 5' RACE. The sample was run on an Illumina HiSeq 2500. A second roughly 7 to 11 cycle PCR used a sample-barcoded 5' primer and a J-beta primer mix. A template-switch 5' adaptor carrying 12 random nucleotides introduced a unique molecular identifier onto each TCR beta cDNA molecule. At least 3 million CDR3-containing paired-end reads were obtained from each sample. First-strand cDNA synthesis was performed from all RNA using the Mint cDNA synthesis kit, with priming by a TRBC-specific oligonucleotide. All cDNA was treated with uracil-DNA glycosylase and then went through a first 18-cycle PCR with the universal primers M1SS and BC2_uni_R. Per the authors' processing: Each sample was normalized by randomly selecting 1 million high-quality reads, each carrying a distinct molecular identifier. Reads sharing molecular identifiers were discarded rather than binned into consensus sequences. CDR3 identification, clonotype clustering and error correction used MiTCR with a Q25 quality threshold and the strictest error-elimination algorithm. A nonparametric unseen species model with Euler transformation was used to estimate a lower bound on total TCR beta diversity. TCRdb passed the public sequencing reads through fastp at Q25 and MiXCR, retaining productive beta sequences. Each entry is one CDR3 protein sequence, shown with its most common DNA and genes. TCRdb assigned the V and J calls; the authors' analysis was not used. In this sample the table shows 450,000 to 700,000 distinct CDR3 sequences, 25% to 30% of which occur a single time. Jointly, the top ten make up approximately 17% of the sample.

From the cysteine through the phenylalanine, the CDR3 covers 17 amino acids. Left in the record is the CDR3 DNA by itself, 51 bases read in frame from the first base. CDR1 and CDR2, looked up from the germline V gene, are SGHRS and YFSETQ. V lost 4 bases and J lost 2 bases, and the count of bases not matched to a germline gene is 5. The chain joins TRBV5-1 to TRBJ2-3, with 15 central nucleotides matching TRBD2. Material for sequencing was blood. This TCR was sampled from a woman in her seventies in good health. The CDR3: CASSRRTSGGATDTQYF. At the DNA level, the sequence is TGCGCCAGCAGCAGGCGGACTAGCGGGGGGGCCACAGATACGCAGTATTTT. Full variable domain (CDR3 extended with the reference TRBV5-1 and TRBJ2-3 proteins): KAGVTQTPRYLIKTRGQQVTLSCSPISGHRSVSWYQQTPGQGLQFLFEYFSETQRNKGNFPGRFSGRQFSNSRSEMNVSTLELGDSALYLCASSRRTSGGATDTQYFGPGTRLTVL.